A selection of T cell receptor beta chains follows, all from one sample in a study of cytomegalovirus exposure and HLA in healthy donors. This table comes from immunoSEQ multiplex PCR, and its TCRdb copy is limited to in-frame clones, with some not included. Of 120,000 or so clones listed, 83% are singletons. Sequenced input: PBMCs. The receptor set was obtained from a middle-aged woman in good health and CMV-seropositive. The CDR3 runs from the conserved cysteine through the conserved F or W. A D gene is named only where the DNA matches it firmly. A row's size may be missing; if present it is once, few, many or a size class.

v_gene	j_gene	d_gene	abundance	CDR3aa	CDR3nt
TRBV30	TRBJ2-5	TRBD1	NA	CAWSVGGTGMAQYF	TGTGCCTGGAGTGTAGGTGGGACAGGGATGGCCCAGTACTTC
TRBV13	TRBJ1-1	NA	NA	CASNAGGRENTEAFF	TGTGCCAGCAACGCTGGCGGACGGGAGAACACTGAAGCTTTCTTT
TRBV7-9	TRBJ2-7	NA	few	CASSLNFGGEQYF	TGTGCCAGCAGCTTAAATTTCGGGGGCGAGCAGTACTTC
TRBV28	TRBJ1-1	TRBD1	NA	CASSFFGDRVTEAFF	TGTGCCAGCAGTTTCTTTGGGGACAGGGTTACTGAAGCTTTCTTT
TRBV27	TRBJ2-5	TRBD2	once	CASSPGLARGREQYF	TGTGCCAGCAGCCCTGGACTAGCGAGGGGGCGGGAGCAGTACTTC
TRBV25-1	TRBJ2-2	TRBD2	NA	CASAEDGGRWAGELFF	TGTGCCAGCGCCGAGGATGGCGGGAGATGGGCCGGGGAGCTGTTTTTT
TRBV11-3	TRBJ2-7	TRBD1	NA	CASSLLGQGHEQYF	TGTGCCAGCAGCTTATTGGGACAGGGCCACGAGCAGTACTTC
TRBV30	TRBJ2-2	NA	NA	CAWSVVGSTGELFF	TGTGCCTGGAGTGTCGTCGGGAGCACCGGGGAGCTGTTTTTT
TRBV11-2	TRBJ2-4	NA	NA	CASSPRGAGQAKNIQYF	TGTGCCAGCAGCCCCAGGGGGGCGGGCCAAGCCAAAAACATTCAGTACTTC
TRBV10-3	TRBJ2-3	NA	NA	CAISERSSWRRTDTQYF	TGTGCCATCAGTGAGCGCTCCTCGTGGCGGCGGACAGATACGCAGTATTTT
TRBV15	TRBJ2-1	NA	NA	CATSVRQDIDNEQFF	TGTGCCACCAGCGTACGACAGGACATAGACAATGAGCAGTTCTTC
TRBV25-1	TRBJ2-7	TRBD2	NA	CASSPYRSSGAFGEQYF	TGTGCCAGCAGCCCATACAGGTCTAGCGGGGCCTTCGGCGAGCAGTACTTC
TRBV29-1	TRBJ1-1	TRBD1	NA	CSVADRAIAAFF	TGCAGCGTAGCAGACAGGGCAATCGCAGCTTTCTTT
TRBV28	TRBJ1-2	TRBD1	NA	CASRGDRGYGYTF	TGTGCCAGCAGGGGGGACAGGGGGTATGGCTACACCTTC
TRBV2	TRBJ2-5	TRBD2	few	CASSEEGRLAGSVETQYF	TGTGCCAGCAGTGAAGAGGGAAGACTAGCGGGGTCGGTGGAGACCCAGTACTTC
TRBV9	TRBJ1-4	NA	NA	CASSVGRGGVKLFF	TGTGCCAGCAGCGTAGGCCGAGGAGGCGTAAAACTGTTTTTT
TRBV18	TRBJ2-7	NA	NA	CASSPGQLEQYF	TGTGCCAGCTCACCAGGACAGCTCGAGCAGTACTTC
TRBV7-9	TRBJ2-7	NA	NA	CASSLSSGIVHEQYF	TGTGCCAGCAGCTTATCATCAGGGATCGTCCACGAGCAGTACTTC
TRBV28	TRBJ2-7	TRBD2	NA	CASKYGAGDYEQYF	TGTGCCAGCAAATATGGAGCGGGAGACTACGAGCAGTACTTC
TRBV11-3	TRBJ1-1	NA	NA	CASSYLVDLGTEAFF	TGTGCCAGCAGCTATCTAGTAGACCTTGGCACTGAAGCTTTCTTT
TRBV9	TRBJ1-3	NA	NA	CASSATRSGNTIYF	TGTGCCAGCAGCGCAACCAGATCTGGAAACACCATATATTTT
TRBV6-5	TRBJ1-2	NA	NA	CASSYSSGGSNGYTF	TGTGCCAGCAGTTACTCATCGGGGGGGAGTAATGGCTACACCTTC
TRBV6-5	TRBJ2-5	NA	NA	CASGLAANQETQYF	TGTGCCTCCGGCCTGGCGGCAAACCAAGAGACCCAGTACTTC
TRBV27	TRBJ2-7	TRBD2	NA	CASSFGAGVEYEQYF	TGTGCCAGCAGTTTCGGGGCGGGAGTAGAGTACGAGCAGTACTTC
TRBV18	TRBJ1-5	TRBD1	NA	CASSATGGGQPQHF	TGTGCCAGCTCGGCGACAGGGGGCGGCCAGCCCCAGCATTTT
TRBV29-1	TRBJ2-1	NA	NA	CSAEVQANSYNEQFF	TGCAGCGCTGAAGTGCAGGCCAACTCCTACAATGAGCAGTTCTTC
TRBV6-5	TRBJ2-3	NA	once	CASRDYPLTDTQYF	TGTGCCAGCAGGGACTACCCCTTAACAGATACGCAGTATTTT
TRBV10-1	TRBJ2-7	TRBD2	NA	CASSSSGTEQYF	TGCGCCAGCAGTTCTAGCGGGACGGAGCAGTACTTC
TRBV19	TRBJ2-7	TRBD1	NA	CASSFMDRGDEQYF	TGTGCCAGTAGTTTCATGGACAGGGGAGACGAGCAGTACTTC
TRBV19	TRBJ2-1	TRBD2	NA	CASSIVAGGPVEQFF	TGTGCCAGTAGTATAGTTGCGGGAGGGCCGGTTGAGCAGTTCTTC
TRBV10-3	TRBJ2-3	TRBD2	NA	CAIRASSGRTTSTDTQYF	TGTGCCATCAGGGCCTCTAGCGGGAGGACAACTAGCACAGATACGCAGTATTTT
TRBV7-9	TRBJ2-7	NA	NA	CASNLRTGFYEQYF	TGTGCCAGCAACTTACGGACGGGATTCTACGAGCAGTACTTC
TRBV9	TRBJ2-1	TRBD2	once	CASSVAGGPPNEQFF	TGTGCCAGCAGCGTCGCGGGAGGGCCCCCCAATGAGCAGTTCTTC
TRBV14	TRBJ2-3	TRBD2	NA	CASSQLAGGFTDTQYF	TGTGCCAGCAGCCAACTAGCGGGAGGGTTCACAGATACGCAGTATTTT
TRBV9	TRBJ1-6	NA	once	CASSVTGNNSPLHF	TGTGCCAGCAGCGTAACGGGGAATAATTCACCCCTCCACTTT
TRBV25-1	TRBJ1-2	NA	NA	CASSEYSWGNGYTF	TGTGCCAGCAGTGAATATAGTTGGGGCAATGGCTACACCTTC
TRBV28	TRBJ1-4	TRBD1	NA	CASSAAWDRGREKLFF	TGTGCCAGCAGTGCAGCTTGGGACAGGGGTAGAGAAAAACTGTTTTTT
TRBV4-1	TRBJ2-2	TRBD2	few	CASSQELAGASGELFF	TGCGCCAGCAGCCAAGAACTAGCGGGAGCGTCCGGGGAGCTGTTTTTT
TRBV27	TRBJ2-2	NA	NA	CASSFNPGTGELFF	TGTGCCAGCAGTTTTAACCCGGGGACCGGGGAGCTGTTTTTT
TRBV7-8	TRBJ1-5	TRBD1	NA	CASSSQGAGQPQHF	TGTGCCAGCAGTTCGCAGGGGGCCGGGCAGCCCCAGCATTTT
TRBV10-3	TRBJ2-1	TRBD2	NA	CAISESLAGVNNEQFF	TGTGCCATCAGTGAGTCCCTAGCGGGAGTGAACAATGAGCAGTTCTTC
TRBV27	TRBJ2-1	TRBD1	NA	CASSFHGQGNNEQFF	TGTGCCAGCAGTTTCCATGGACAGGGGAACAATGAGCAGTTCTTC
TRBV29-1	TRBJ1-3	TRBD1	NA	CSVGQGNGNTIYF	TGCAGCGTTGGACAGGGTAATGGAAACACCATATATTTT
TRBV6-4	TRBJ1-1	TRBD1	NA	CASSNGQGVTEAFF	TGTGCCAGCAGTAACGGACAGGGCGTCACTGAAGCTTTCTTT
TRBV9	TRBJ2-7	TRBD2	NA	CASSEGTSGTLRQYF	TGTGCCAGCAGCGAGGGGACTAGCGGGACCCTCCGGCAGTACTTC
TRBV15	TRBJ2-5	TRBD2	once	CATSRVLAGGETQYF	TGTGCCACCAGCAGAGTACTAGCGGGAGGAGAGACCCAGTACTTC
TRBV7-2	TRBJ1-2	NA	NA	CASSLGDNAYGYTF	TGTGCCAGCAGCTTAGGGGACAATGCATATGGCTACACCTTC
TRBV5-5	TRBJ1-2	NA	NA	CASSFRTVANYGYTF	TGTGCCAGCAGCTTCCGGACAGTAGCTAACTATGGCTACACCTTC
TRBV9	TRBJ1-6	TRBD1	NA	CASSARQGNNSPLHF	TGTGCCAGCAGCGCAAGACAGGGGAATAATTCACCCCTCCACTTT
TRBV14	TRBJ2-6	TRBD2	few	CASSQDSGTSGYSGANVLTF	TGTGCCAGCAGCCAAGACAGCGGGACTAGCGGGTACTCTGGGGCCAACGTCCTGACTTTC
TRBV27	TRBJ2-7	NA	NA	CASSLTRGQATYEQYF	TGTGCCAGCAGTTTAACCCGCGGGCAGGCGACCTACGAGCAGTACTTC
TRBV18	TRBJ2-7	TRBD2	NA	CASSPGGFAYEQYF	TGTGCCAGCTCACCGGGAGGGTTCGCCTACGAGCAGTACTTC
TRBV6-1	TRBJ1-4	TRBD1	once	CASSPRTGTDEKLFF	TGTGCCAGCAGTCCCCGGACAGGGACGGATGAAAAACTGTTTTTT
TRBV9	TRBJ1-5	NA	NA	CASSVGGSNQPQHF	TGTGCCAGCAGCGTGGGGGGGAGCAATCAGCCCCAGCATTTT
TRBV30	TRBJ2-7	NA	NA	CAWSVQVEQYF	TGTGCCTGGAGTGTACAAGTCGAGCAGTACTTC